One and the same sample provided the 16 T cell receptor beta chains below, sequenced in a study of blood T cell repertoires in COVID-19. Sequencing was performed with immunoSEQ multiplex PCR; in TCRdb, only in-frame clones are kept and a portion is missing. The sample lists a few hundred thousand clones, about 80% occurring once. Input material: peripheral blood. The receptors stem from a woman aged 55-75 years with acute or convalescent COVID-19.

The CDR3 DNA follows: TGTGCCAGTAGTATCGGTTGGGCACAGGCTTTCTTT. Protein product: CASSIGWAQAFF. The chain links TRBV19 to TRBJ1-1; D remains ambiguous. This CDR3 has 12 amino acids. In germline, CDR1 is LNHDA, CDR2 SQIVND (reference sequence). The ends were cut back, 3 bases at V and 11 bases at J, with 13 bases in the middle.

The chain couples TRBV10-3 to TRBJ1-3; 8 bases fit TRBD1. CDR1 ENHRY and CDR2 SYGVKD come from the germline V gene. The CDR3 contains 15 residues. The junction had 1 base not matched to a gene; V was cut back by 2 bases and J by 1 base. DNA for the CDR3: TGTGCCATCAGTGAGACAGGGGGGTCTGGAAACACCATATATTTT. This sequence encodes CAISETGGSGNTIYF.

This chain joins TRBV24-1 and TRBJ2-1; 8 bases line up with TRBD2. The CDR3 has 16 amino acids. The V segment lost 0 bases and the J segment 7 bases; nucleotides outside the gene matches: 7. The V gene's germline CDR1 is KGHDR and CDR2 SFDVKD. CDR3 sequence reads: CATSDLIGGDRNEQFF. CDR3 sequence (DNA): TGTGCCACCAGTGATTTGATCGGGGGGGACCGTAATGAGCAGTTCTTC.

CDR3 nucleotide sequence: TGCGCCAGCAGTCTGTTGGGGGTCGGGGGCTATGGCTACACCTTC. It codes for CASSLLGVGGYGYTF. The chain uses TRBV5-1 and TRBJ1-2; tentative D call: TRBD1 (5 bases). CDR1 is SGHRS and CDR2 is YFSETQ in the germline V gene. The CDR3 contains 15 residues. V lost 5 bases and J lost 4, with 18 bases in between. Full variable domain (remainder filled in from reference TRBV5-1 and TRBJ1-2): KAGVTQTPRYLIKTRGQQVTLSCSPISGHRSVSWYQQTPGQGLQFLFEYFSETQRNKGNFPGRFSGRQFSNSRSEMNVSTLELGDSALYLCASSLLGVGGYGYTFGSGTRLTVV.

This clone was detected only a few times. The chain has TRBV28 and TRBJ1-2, with a weak D call TRBD1 (6 bases). The V and J ends lost 7 bases and 4 bases respectively, with 22 bases between them. The CDR3 is 16 residues long. Germline CDR1 MDHEN, CDR2 SYDVKM. The DNA for the CDR3 is TGTGCCAGCACCACCCTCGGGGGGGGCAGTCCCTATGGCTACACCTTC. Amino acid sequence: CASTTLGGGSPYGYTF.

The chain is built from TRBV2 and TRBJ2-3, with TRBD2 matching 12 bases. Germline V lookup: CDR1 SNHLY, CDR2 FYNNEI. V trimming: 8 bases; J trimming: 6 bases; junction bases outside the gene matches: 9. The CDR3 extends over 15 amino acids. The CDR3 nucleotides are TGTGCCAGCGGCCGTCCTAGCGGGGGGGCTGATACGCAGTATTTT. Residues: CASGRPSGGADTQYF.

The V call is TRBV13, the J call TRBJ1-1; 9 nucleotides agree with TRBD1. This CDR3 contains 15 residues. The V and J ends lost 5 bases and 3 bases, in that order; junction bases with no gene match: 7. Germline V gene lookup returns CDR1 PRHDT and CDR2 FYEKMQ (reference sequence). In DNA, the CDR3 is TGTGCCAGCAGCCAACAGGGGGCGCCTTACACTGAAGCTTTCTTT. It encodes CASSQQGAPYTEAFF.

The chain combines TRBV6-1 with TRBJ2-1; 13 nucleotides align to TRBD2. This CDR3 contains 16 residues. Germline CDR1 reads MNHNS; CDR2 reads SASEGT. Germline trimming cut 1 base from V and 12 bases from J; bases unmatched to any gene: 9. CDR3 sequence reads: CASSEEGGTSGVRQFF. CDR3 DNA sequence: TGTGCCAGCAGTGAAGAGGGCGGGACTAGCGGGGTACGGCAGTTCTTC.

This clone was observed a handful of times. The V call is TRBV7-9, the J call TRBJ1-1, with unresolved D. Trimming took off 5 bases at V and 11 bases at J, with 12 bases between the two ends. Germline-derived CDR1 and CDR2 are SEHNR and FQNEAQ (reference sequence). This CDR3 is built from 11 residues. The CDR3 loop is CASSPDVGAFF. The CDR3 coding sequence is TGTGCCAGCAGCCCAGACGTCGGGGCTTTCTTT.

V gene TRBV5-5 combines with J gene TRBJ1-2, with D maybe TRBD1 (5 bases). The germline V gene encodes CDR1 SGHKS and CDR2 YYEKEE (reference sequence). This CDR3 has 14 residues. V lost 0 bases to trimming and J lost 4 bases, with 10 bases between them. The CDR3 sequence: CASSLGTQLYGYTF. CDR3 coding DNA: TGTGCCAGCAGCTTGGGGACACAACTCTATGGCTACACCTTC.

This chain uses TRBV5-1 with TRBJ1-2; TRBD1 matches at 7 bases. The CDR3 is made up of 17 amino acids. Germline V gene data show CDR1 as SGHRS and CDR2 as YFSETQ. The V and J ends lost 4 bases and 2 bases, in that order; junction bases with no gene match: 14. The CDR3, as DNA: TGCGCCAGCAGCCCGGACACGGACAGGAGCTTGAACTATGGCTACACCTTC. It specifies CASSPDTDRSLNYGYTF.

The V and J genes are TRBV5-1 and TRBJ2-7; TRBD1 agrees at 7 bases. Germline lookup yields CDR1 SGHRS and CDR2 YFSETQ. The J segment lost 0 bases and the V segment lost 4 bases, leaving 4 bases of the junction unmatched. CDR3 size: 14 residues. The CDR3 loop is CASSQGQFSYEQYF. As DNA, the CDR3 is TGCGCCAGCAGCCAGGGACAGTTCTCCTACGAGCAGTACTTC.

The chain couples TRBV10-3 to TRBJ1-2; TRBD1 agrees at 9 bases. This CDR3 contains 13 residues. Germline CDR1 reads ENHRY; CDR2 reads SYGVKD. V was clipped by 6 bases and J by 5 bases; unmatched bases: 4. CDR3 coding DNA: TGTGCCATCAGGGTGACAGGGGGATATGGCTACACCTTC. It codes for CAIRVTGGYGYTF.

In this sample, this clone turned up a few times. V is TRBV2 and J is TRBJ1-5, with a tentative D call TRBD1 (6 bases). The V end lost 2 bases, the J end lost 4 bases, and 9 bases lay between the germline ends. Germline CDR1 reads SNHLY; CDR2 reads FYNNEI. The CDR3 covers 14 residues. The CDR3, as DNA: TGTGCCAGCAGTGAACAACAGGGAAATCAGCCCCAGCATTTT. Its translation: CASSEQQGNQPQHF.

The chain couples TRBV3-1 (or the pseudogene TRBV3-2) to TRBJ1-1, with D perhaps matching TRBD1 (5 bases). Per germline, CDR1 LGHDT and CDR2 YNNKEL (reference sequence). Trimming removed 2 bases at V and 7 bases at J, with 8 bases between. This CDR3 contains 12 residues. CDR3 nucleotides: TGTGCCAGCAGCCAACCAGGGTTTGAAGCTTTCTTT. Translated, it gives CASSQPGFEAFF.

CDR3 bases: TGTGCCATCAGGGACGACAGGGATAGCAATCAGCCCCAGCATTTT. Its protein product is CAIRDDRDSNQPQHF. The rearrangement uses TRBV10-3 and TRBJ1-5, with 7 positions matching TRBD1. V lost 6 bases and J lost 0; bases outside the gene matches: 5. CDR3 size: 15 residues. The germline V gene encodes CDR1 ENHRY and CDR2 SYGVKD.